This TCR beta chain was retrieved from a study of blood T cell repertoires in COVID-19. On the study more broadly: Material from acute and convalescent COVID-19 was sourced from the United States, Italy and Spain. T cells, B-cell-depleted T cells, or PBMCs provided the cDNA or gDNA that served as material.

CDR1 is MNHNS and CDR2 is SASEGT in the germline V gene. This CDR3 region has 14 residues. The authors' processing: Nucleated cell counts were estimated from reference gene primer amplification. Generated by immunoSEQ multiplex PCR, the TCRdb table keeps only in-frame clones and is missing some. Clone size and V and J calls were adopted from that table, with D and trimming inferred from the DNA. The sample carries about 300,000 clones, less than 85% recorded once. A remark on this clone: A read error may account for a junction end that differs from germline.

The receptor was isolated from a human donor with COVID-19, enrolled during active disease. The donor label of this sample is uncertain. The sample was peripheral blood. This chain links TRBV6-1 with TRBJ1-4; D not resolved. The CDR3 coding sequence is TGTGCCAGCAGCGAAGGAGGGAATAATGAAAAACTGTTTTTT. The encoded protein is CASSEGGNNEKLFF.